This TCR beta chain was observed in a study of blood T cell repertoires in COVID-19. Study-wide background: PBMCs, B-cell-depleted T cells, or T cells were the source of the cDNA or gDNA that made up the material.

Germline CDR1 SGHRS, CDR2 YFSETQ. The CDR3 has 16 residues. Trimming took 2 bases from V and 8 from J; bases not matched to a gene: 12. Per the authors' pipeline: Estimation of nucleated cell counts was performed using reference gene primer amplification. The protocol was immunoSEQ multiplex PCR, while the TCRdb copy is restricted to in-frame clones and leaves out a portion. Clone size and V and J calls were adopted from that table, with D and trimming inferred from the DNA. The sample records a few hundred thousand clones, about 91% being singletons. Sequencing was performed on peripheral blood. The rearrangement joins TRBV5-1 to TRBJ2-1, with 8 bases lining up with TRBD2. The TCR was taken from a woman aged 40 to 50 who had recovered from COVID-19. The CDR3 bases are TGCGCCAGCAGCTTCACCCCGGGACTAGGGAGTGATGAGCAGTTCTTC. This codes for CASSFTPGLGSDEQFF. Complete variable domain (other parts from reference TRBV5-1 and TRBJ2-1): KAGVTQTPRYLIKTRGQQVTLSCSPISGHRSVSWYQQTPGQGLQFLFEYFSETQRNKGNFPGRFSGRQFSNSRSEMNVSTLELGDSALYLCASSFTPGLGSDEQFFGPGTRLTVL.